A single sample gave rise to the 26 T cell receptor beta chains below, sequenced in a study of human T cells and chemical hapten exposure (TCRdb year 2021). What the time point label conveys for this sample: pre-sensitization, week 0. The treatment or condition label here, explained by the study, means: therapeutic diphenylcyclopropenone sensitization with weekly scalp DPC. Libraries were prepared through RACE. TCRdb names NextSeq 500 as the instrument used. TCRdb passed the public sequencing reads through fastp at Q25 and MiXCR, retaining productive beta sequences. Each record represents a unique CDR3 protein, reported with the most common genes and DNA among its rows. The sample contains approximately 370,000 distinct CDR3 sequences, 5.5% of them found a single time. Jointly, the top ten make up more than 8% of the sample. Here the sequenced sample was whole blood, taken in connection with sensitization to the hapten diphenylcyclopropenone (DPC). The receptors stem from a woman aged 18-29 years with alopecia areata. Some clones in this sample may be carry-over from other donors' samples.

The gene calls are TRBV7-8 and TRBJ1-2; tentatively, D is TRBD1 (5 bases). Trimming removed 10 bases from V and 8 bases from J, with 17 bases in between. Germline V gene sequence: CDR1 SGHVS, CDR2 FQNEAQ. The CDR3 contains 12 residues. CDR3 DNA: TGTGCCACCTCACCGAGGGGCTTCGGCTACACCTTC. Residues: CATSPRGFGYTF.

In this sample, this clonotype turned up a few times. The V gene is TRBV7-9, the J gene TRBJ1-1; D call uncertain. Germline V gene sequence: CDR1 SEHNR, CDR2 FQNEAQ (reference sequence). Trimming stripped 0 bases from V and 3 bases from J, with 8 bases between. The CDR3 covers 14 residues. In DNA, the CDR3 is TGTGCCAGCAGCTTAGCTGCGAAGCACACTGAAGCTTTCTTT. It specifies CASSLAAKHTEAFF.

This clonotype was found a few times. V and J are TRBV7-2 and TRBJ2-3; D not resolved. Germline V gene lookup returns CDR1 SGHTA and CDR2 FQGNSA. The CDR3 covers 14 residues. Trimming pared 2 bases from V and 2 bases from J, leaving 8 bases between. In DNA form, the CDR3 reads TGTGCCAGCAGCTTACGAACAGACACAGATACGCAGTATTTT. Protein product: CASSLRTDTDTQYF.

The table lists this clonotype with a few counts. V gene TRBV27 combines with J gene TRBJ1-5, with 7 nucleotides matching TRBD1. Germline V lookup: CDR1 MNHEY, CDR2 SMNVEV (reference sequence). CDR3 length: 16 residues. J lost 2 bases, V lost 5 bases, and 9 bases had no gene match. CDR3 loop: CASSHRQGLGNQPQHF. Here the CDR3 DNA reads TGTGCCAGCAGTCACCGACAGGGCCTAGGCAATCAGCCCCAGCATTTT.

This clonotype was observed many times. The rearrangement uses TRBV5-5 and TRBJ2-7; TRBD1 or TRBD2 may be the D gene (5 bases each). V was shortened by 2 bases and J by 6 bases, with 18 bases between the two germline ends. Per germline, CDR1 SGHKS and CDR2 YYEKEE (reference sequence). CDR3 length equals 15 residues. The CDR3 DNA reads TGTGCCAGCAGCTTAGTTCTAGGGACCTGGATCGAGCAGTACTTC. It codes for CASSLVLGTWIEQYF.

This clonotype was picked up many times. The V gene is TRBV7-8, the J gene TRBJ1-1; 8 nucleotides line up with TRBD1. This CDR3 region has 14 residues. Trimming cost V 3 bases and J 4 bases; bases outside gene matches: 4. The germline V gene encodes CDR1 SGHVS and CDR2 FQNEAQ. In nucleotides, the CDR3 is TGTGCCAGCAGCTTGGGGACAGGTTCCACTGAAGCTTTCTTT. Its translation is CASSLGTGSTEAFF. Full variable domain (outside the CDR3, taken from reference TRBV7-8 and TRBJ1-1): GAGVSQSPRYKVAKRGQDVALRCDPISGHVSLFWYQQALGQGPEFLTYFQNEAQLDKSGLPSDRFFAERPEGSVSTLKIQRTQQEDSAVYLCASSLGTGSTEAFFGQGTRLTVV.

Ten or more counts support this clonotype. This rearrangement joins TRBV6-1 to TRBJ2-2, with 8 bases aligning to TRBD1. CDR1 and CDR2 from the germline V gene are MNHNS and SASEGT. The junction had 23 bases not matched to a gene; V was cut back by 6 bases and J by 2 bases. This CDR3 comprises 21 residues. CDR3 coding DNA: TGTGCCAGCAGCCCTGGCAACCCGGGACAGGTCCCTCTTTTAAACACCGGGGAGCTGTTTTTT. Protein product: CASSPGNPGQVPLLNTGELFF.

This chain connects TRBV2 to TRBJ2-7, with D unresolved. Germline V gives CDR1 SNHLY, CDR2 FYNNEI. V dropped 4 bases and J dropped 12 bases, with 13 bases sitting between them. CDR3 length: 11 amino acids. The CDR3 spells CASSASEGLYF. The CDR3 DNA reads as TGTGCCAGCAGTGCCTCAGAAGGGCTGTACTTC.

At least ten counts were recorded for this clonotype. This chain joins TRBV4-2 and TRBJ2-3; 7 nucleotides match TRBD1. The CDR3 runs to 15 residues. Looked up from germline, CDR1 is LGHNA and CDR2 is YNFKEQ. With V trimmed by 0 bases and J by 3 bases, 3 bases remained unmatched. The CDR3 bases are TGTGCCAGCAGCCAAGAAGGGGGCCTTACAGATACGCAGTATTTT. It yields the protein CASSQEGGLTDTQYF.

A few counts support this clonotype. V and J are TRBV5-4 and TRBJ1-2, with D tentatively TRBD1 (5 bases). Germline assignment: CDR1 SGHNT and CDR2 YYREEE (reference sequence). V was cut by 2 bases and J by 4 bases, with 9 bases left in between. CDR3 length: 13 residues. The CDR3 sequence: CASSFDSSYGYTF. The CDR3 region has the DNA TGTGCCAGCAGCTTTGACAGTTCCTATGGCTACACCTTC.

This clonotype occurred a few times. The chain uses TRBV7-2 and TRBJ1-4, with TRBD1 as a possible D gene (5 bases). CDR1 is SGHTA, CDR2 FQGNSA, per germline. The CDR3 is made up of 15 amino acids. V gave up 3 bases and J gave up 4 bases, with 12 bases separating them. This CDR3 is CASSFGGGGNEKLFF. The CDR3 bases are TGTGCCAGCAGCTTCGGGGGAGGCGGTAATGAAAAACTGTTTTTT.

This clonotype appeared many times. The chain carries TRBV4-1 and TRBJ1-2; the D is unclear. The CDR3 is 15 residues long. Trimming left V 0 bases short and J 6 bases short, with 14 bases between. Germline CDR1 is MGHRA and CDR2 is YSYEKL. DNA of the CDR3: TGCGCCAGCAGCCAAGATGAGCGGAAAAGGGATGGCTACACCTTC. Translated: CASSQDERKRDGYTF.

This clonotype has ten or more counts. J is TRBJ2-1 and V is TRBV29-1; D call uncertain. CDR1 is SQVTM, CDR2 ANQGSEA, per germline. The CDR3 runs to 13 residues. V was trimmed by 4 bases and J by 7 bases, leaving 14 bases between them. The CDR3 here is CSVGRSVENEQFF. Written as DNA, the CDR3 is TGCAGCGTTGGAAGGTCGGTTGAGAATGAGCAGTTCTTC.

This clonotype was recorded a few times. The J gene is TRBJ2-3, the V gene TRBV7-2; D gene unclear. Germline-derived CDR1 and CDR2 are SGHTA and FQGNSA. The V end lost 2 bases, the J end lost 9 bases, and 15 bases lay between the germline ends. The CDR3 totals 14 residues. This CDR3 reads CASSLSLPELTQYF. The CDR3, as DNA: TGTGCCAGCAGCTTAAGCCTCCCAGAACTAACGCAGTATTTT. Full variable domain (rest looked up from reference TRBV7-2 and TRBJ2-3): GAGVSQSPSNKVTEKGKDVELRCDPISGHTALYWYRQSLGQGLEFLIYFQGNSAPDKSGLPSDRFSAERTGGSVSTLTIQRTQQEDSAVYLCASSLSLPELTQYFGPGTRLTVL.

This clonotype was seen ten or more times. CDR3 nucleotide sequence: TGCAGTGCTAGGTGGGCGAATGAAAAACTGTTTTTT. Translation gives CSARWANEKLFF. The V and J genes are TRBV20-1 and TRBJ1-4; the D is unclear. Trimming removed 3 bases from V and 5 bases from J, with 7 bases in between. The CDR3 covers 12 residues. Germline V gene lookup returns CDR1 DFQATT and CDR2 SNEGSKA (reference sequence).

As for this clonotype: A read error is possible here, since a much larger clone lies one base away. The V call is TRBV29-1, the J call TRBJ2-7, with D tentatively TRBD1 (5 bases). The length of the CDR3 is 12 residues. Germline V gene lookup returns CDR1 SQVTM and CDR2 ANQGSEA. For the CDR3, the DNA is TGCAGAGTTCTCAGGGAATCCTACGAGCAGTACTTC. Translation gives CRVLRESYEQYF.

This clonotype was counted at least ten times. V gene TRBV4-3 combines with J gene TRBJ1-5; D not certain. The CDR3 loop spans 17 amino acids. The V gene's germline CDR1 is LGHNA and CDR2 YSLEER. Trimming took off 0 bases at V and 1 base at J, with 13 bases between the two ends. CDR3 region: CASSQDRVSGSNQPQHF. The CDR3 DNA sequence: TGCGCCAGCAGCCAAGATAGGGTCTCCGGGAGCAATCAGCCCCAGCATTTT.

The gene calls are TRBV6-5 and TRBJ2-2, with D tentatively TRBD2 (5 bases). Trimming took off 2 bases at V and 1 base at J, with 8 bases between the two ends. Germline loops: CDR1 MNHEY, CDR2 SVGAGI. The CDR3 runs to 15 residues. The CDR3 loop reads CASSYGGVNTGELFF. The CDR3 bases are TGTGCCAGCAGTTACGGAGGTGTGAACACCGGGGAGCTGTTTTTT.

This clonotype was counted at least ten times. CDR3 amino acids: CASSRTGHTQYF. As DNA, the CDR3 is TGTGCCAGCAGCCGGACGGGGCATACGCAGTATTTT. The chain employs TRBV5-6 and TRBJ2-3, with D possibly called TRBD1 or TRBD2 (5 bases each). Germline loops: CDR1 SGHDT, CDR2 YYEEEE. Trimming cost V 4 bases and J 7 bases, with 10 bases left between them. The CDR3 sequence is 12 residues long.

This clonotype was seen a few times. The rearrangement links TRBV11-3 to TRBJ2-5, with D maybe TRBD2 (5 bases). Germline-derived CDR1 and CDR2 are SGHNT and YENEEA. The CDR3 totals 13 residues. Trimming shortened V by 2 bases and J by 2 bases, and 6 bases separated the two germline ends. This CDR3 reads CASSLPGQETQYF. The CDR3, as DNA: TGTGCCAGCAGCTTACCGGGACAAGAGACCCAGTACTTC.

At least ten counts were recorded for this clonotype. The chain recombines TRBV5-1 with TRBJ1-2; D may be TRBD1 (6 bases). The CDR3 is 17 residues long. Germline CDR1 reads SGHRS; CDR2 reads YFSETQ. V gave up 0 bases and J gave up 4 bases, with 19 bases separating them. CDR3 DNA sequence: TGCGCCAGCAGCTTGGCCCCTACCGGACAGATCGGCTATGGCTACACCTTC. It encodes CASSLAPTGQIGYGYTF.

This clonotype was counted only a few times. The chain joins TRBV20-1 to TRBJ2-3; D possibly corresponds to TRBD1 (6 bases). The germline V gene encodes CDR1 DFQATT and CDR2 SNEGSKA (reference sequence). Trimming left V 0 bases short and J 2 bases short, with 12 bases between. This CDR3 has 15 amino acids. The CDR3 nucleotides are TGCAGTGCTAGAGACAGCGCAGGGGCCACAGATACGCAGTATTTT. Translated, it gives CSARDSAGATDTQYF.

This clonotype was counted many times. J is TRBJ1-3 and V is TRBV7-9, with D uncertain. The CDR3 is 14 amino acids. V was cut by 5 bases and J by 2 bases, with 10 bases left in between. The germline V gene has CDR1 SEHNR and CDR2 FQNEAQ (reference sequence). CDR3 DNA: TGTGCCAGCAGCGAAGGTACCACTGGAAACACCATATATTTT. Its protein product is CASSEGTTGNTIYF.

This clonotype was counted a few times. The chain employs TRBV6-5 and TRBJ1-2; D remains unclear. V was trimmed by 0 bases and J by 7 bases, leaving 12 bases between them. CDR3 length: 14 amino acids. Germline V gene sequence: CDR1 MNHEY, CDR2 SVGAGI. The CDR3 spells CASSYSSRRSGYTF. DNA for the CDR3: TGTGCCAGCAGTTACTCCTCCCGCAGGTCTGGCTACACCTTC.

The genes are TRBV28 and TRBJ2-7, with 7 bases identical to TRBD1. The CDR3 consists of 14 residues. The V gene's germline CDR1 is MDHEN and CDR2 SYDVKM. V gave up 5 bases and J gave up 1 base; unmatched junction bases: 5. CDR3 DNA: TGTGCCAGCAGTCCGACAGGGCTTTCCTACGAGCAGTACTTC. This encodes CASSPTGLSYEQYF.

This clonotype was counted at least ten times. In nucleotides, the CDR3 is TGTGCCAGCACCCCTGAATCTCGCGGGGAGCTGTTTTTT. The encoded protein is CASTPESRGELFF. The gene calls are TRBV2 and TRBJ2-2; D is ambiguous. The germline V gene encodes CDR1 SNHLY and CDR2 FYNNEI. Trimming removed 7 bases at V and 7 bases at J, with 13 bases between. The length of the CDR3 is 13 residues.